These T cell receptor beta chains were read from a single sample in a study of T cell responses to AZD1222 COVID-19 vaccine. Profiled with immunoSEQ multiplex PCR; TCRdb holds only in-frame clones, not every one. Among 140,000 to 150,000 clones listed, 90% to 95% were seen once. Sample: peripheral blood, taken after recovery from COVID-19. All receptors derive from an adult who had recovered from COVID-19. Each CDR3 is given with its conserved first and last residue. A D gene is named only where the DNA matches it firmly. Size is stated for part of the rows, as once, few or many counts, or as a class when the clone is expanded.

TRBV2	.	.	TRBJ2-7	TGTGCCCTGGTGAGCAGGGATGACTACGAGCAGTACTTC	CALVSRDDYEQYF
TRBV2	.	.	TRBJ2-1	TGTGCCAGCAGTGAAAGGAGTAGGAGGGGGACTGGAAGCTCCTACAATGAGCAGTTCTTC	CASSERSRRGTGSSYNEQFF
TRBV20-1	.	TRBD2	TRBJ2-1	TGCAGTGCTAGTTCGGGGGGCTCCTACAATGAGCAGTTCTTC	CSASSGGSYNEQFF
TRBV18	.	.	TRBJ1-2	TGTGCCAGCTCACCAGACCGGGACTCCAACTATGGCTACACCTTC	CASSPDRDSNYGYTF
TRBV2	.	.	TRBJ2-3	TGTGCCAGCAGTGTCCAGGGCGCAGATACGCAGTATTTT	CASSVQGADTQYF
TRBV7-9	.	TRBD1	TRBJ1-4	TGTGCCAGCAGCTCGACAGGGGGCGCGGGAGAAAAACTGTTTTTT	CASSSTGGAGEKLFF
TRBV5-1	.	.	TRBJ2-7	TGCGCCAGCAGCTTGGAGGCAGGGGTCTACGAGCAGTACTTC	CASSLEAGVYEQYF
TRBV4-1	.	TRBD2	TRBJ2-5	TGCGCCAGCTCGAAGGGCAGCGGGACGGTCCAAGAGACCCAGTACTTC	CASSKGSGTVQETQYF
TRBV5-1	.	.	TRBJ2-2	TGCGCCAGCAGCCCCGACACCCAAGCTCACACCGGGGAGCTGTTTTTT	CASSPDTQAHTGELFF
TRBV28	.	TRBD2	TRBJ2-7	TGTGCCAGCAGCCGTAGCGGGAGGGCCAATAAGCAGTACTTC	CASSRSGRANKQYF
TRBV11-2	.	.	TRBJ2-7	TGTGCCAGCAGCTTAGACTCCTACGAGCAGTACTTC	CASSLDSYEQYF
TRBV6-5	.	.	TRBJ2-5	TGTGCCAGCAGTTACTCCGGACAGAGCTACCAAGAGACCCAGTACTTC	CASSYSGQSYQETQYF
TRBV7-9	.	.	TRBJ2-3	TGTGCCAGCAGCCCCGGCCCAACCATCAGCACAGATACGCAGTATTTT	CASSPGPTISTDTQYF
TRBV7-9	.	TRBD1	TRBJ1-2	TGTGCCAGCAGCCGGACAGGTTCTGCGCGAGGGGGCTACACCTTC	CASSRTGSARGGYTF
TRBV6-5	.	.	TRBJ2-7	TGTGCCAGCAGTCTCGGGACGGGCGAGCAGTACTTC	CASSLGTGEQYF
TRBV7-9	.	.	TRBJ1-2	TGTGCCAGCAGCTCACAGGGATACTATGGCTACACCTTC	CASSSQGYYGYTF
TRBV11-2	once	TRBD1	TRBJ1-4	TGTGCCAGCAGCTTACTCCGGGACAGGGGGTATGAAAAACTGTTTTTT	CASSLLRDRGYEKLFF
TRBV5-5	.	.	TRBJ2-6	TGTGCCAGCACAGGGTCTGGGGCCAACGTCCTGACTTTC	CASTGSGANVLTF
TRBV4-1	.	TRBD1	TRBJ2-7	TGCGCCAGCAGCCAAGGGGACAGCTACGAGCAGTACTTC	CASSQGDSYEQYF
TRBV9	once	.	TRBJ2-2	TGTGCCAGCAGTCGTACCCGCAGGTCGAACACCGGGGAGCTGTTTTTT	CASSRTRRSNTGELFF
TRBV25-1	.	.	TRBJ2-7	TGTGCCAGCAGTGAGTTACGTTCCTACGAGCAGTACTTC	CASSELRSYEQYF
TRBV19	.	.	TRBJ1-6	TGTGCCAGTAGTAGACCGGGACAAGGAAGTTCACCCCTCCACTTT	CASSRPGQGSSPLHF
TRBV4-2	.	.	TRBJ1-2	TGTGCCAGCAGCTCCGGGCCCCCGTATGGCTACACCTTC	CASSSGPPYGYTF
TRBV7-9	.	.	TRBJ1-1	TGTGCCAGCAGCTTGGTTAGGGACACTGAAGCTTTCTTT	CASSLVRDTEAFF
TRBV30	.	.	TRBJ2-1	TGTGCCTCCGAGCGGGTCTCCTACAATGAGCAGTTCTTC	CASERVSYNEQFF
TRBV18	.	TRBD1	TRBJ1-1	TGTGCCAGCTCACCCGGACAGGCTGACACTGAAGCTTTCTTT	CASSPGQADTEAFF
TRBV28	.	.	TRBJ1-2	TGTGCCAGCAGTGTCACGGACGGAGTCTATGGCTACACCTTC	CASSVTDGVYGYTF
TRBV18	.	.	TRBJ1-5	TGTGCCAGCTCACCATGGGGTCAGAGTCAGCCCCAGCATTTT	CASSPWGQSQPQHF
TRBV12-2	few	.	TRBJ2-1	TGTGCAAGTCGCTTAGCGATCCCGGACAGGTCCTACAATGAGCAGTTCTTC	CASRLAIPDRSYNEQFF
TRBV4-1	few	.	TRBJ1-6	TGCGCCAGCAGCCAAGAAGGGGTAGACCCACCCCTCCACTTT	CASSQEGVDPPLHF
TRBV1	.	.	TRBJ1-4	TGCACCAGCAGCCCTGACCCGGGTACGCAAGGTAATGAAAAACTGTTTTTT	CTSSPDPGTQGNEKLFF
TRBV13	.	.	TRBJ1-1	TGTGCCAGCAGCCTGACGCAGGGCACTGAAGCTTTCTTT	CASSLTQGTEAFF
TRBV28	.	.	TRBJ1-5	TGTGCCAGCAGTCCAGGGCAGCCCCAGCATTTT	CASSPGQPQHF
TRBV2	once	TRBD2	TRBJ2-7	TGTGCCAGCAGTGAAGTTGCGGGAGCTGGCGAGCAGTACTTC	CASSEVAGAGEQYF
TRBV7-6	.	.	TRBJ2-1	TGTGCCAGCAGCTTAAGCGCCGACAATGAGCAGTTCTTC	CASSLSADNEQFF
TRBV27	.	TRBD1	TRBJ2-3	TGTGCCAGCAGTGCTCAGGGGGTGACAGATACGCAGTATTTT	CASSAQGVTDTQYF
TRBV5-4	.	TRBD2	TRBJ2-3	TGTGCCAGCAGCTTGTTTCGACTAGCGGGATACACGAGTACAGATACGCAGTATTTT	CASSLFRLAGYTSTDTQYF
TRBV5-1	once	TRBD2	TRBJ2-2	TGCGCCGCGGGGACTAGCGGGAGCACCGGGGAGCTGTTTTTT	CAAGTSGSTGELFF
TRBV19	.	.	TRBJ2-2	TGTGCCAGTAGTCACGTTACAGGGATCGGGGAGCTGTTTTTT	CASSHVTGIGELFF
TRBV2	.	TRBD1	TRBJ1-5	TGTGCCAGCAGTTACGACAGGGTAACTCAGCCCCAGCATTTT	CASSYDRVTQPQHF
TRBV7-3	.	.	TRBJ1-5	TGTGCCAGCAGCTTAAGGTCGACGGGGAGAGGAGCGAAGCAGCCCCAGCATTTT	CASSLRSTGRGAKQPQHF
TRBV5-1	.	TRBD2	TRBJ2-7	TGCGCCAGCAGCCAGGGACTAGCGGAGCAGTACTTC	CASSQGLAEQYF
TRBV19	.	TRBD1	TRBJ1-1	TGTGCCAGTAGTATAGACCAGACAGGGTACACTGAAGCTTTCTTT	CASSIDQTGYTEAFF
TRBV7-8	.	.	TRBJ1-1	TGTGCCAGTACCGGCCAGAAGAACACTGAAGCTTTCTTT	CASTGQKNTEAFF
TRBV7-9	.	.	TRBJ1-4	TGTGCCAGCAGCTTAGGACCGGATGAAAAACTGTTTTTT	CASSLGPDEKLFF
TRBV3-1/TRBV3-2	.	TRBD2	TRBJ2-7	TGTGCCAGCAGCCAAGGGAAGCGGGAGGGTTACGAGCAGTACTTC	CASSQGKREGYEQYF
TRBV28	.	TRBD2	TRBJ2-2	TGTGCCACAGGGAGGGCGGTCGGGGAGCTGTTTTTT	CATGRAVGELFF
TRBV6-5	.	.	TRBJ2-1	TGTGCCAGCAGTTACCTGGCTGGAGCGTATGAGCAGTTCTTC	CASSYLAGAYEQFF
TRBV4-1	.	.	TRBJ1-5	TGCGCCAGCAGCCAAGTCCCCAGCCCGAGCAATCAGCCCCAGCATTTT	CASSQVPSPSNQPQHF
TRBV7-3	.	TRBD1	TRBJ1-1	TGTGCCAGCAGCCCCTCAGGGGGCAGAGGCGACACTGAAGCTTTCTTT	CASSPSGGRGDTEAFF
TRBV6-1	.	TRBD1	TRBJ1-2	TGTGCCAGCAGTGAAGGGGGGACAGGTAGTCACTATGGCTACACCTTC	CASSEGGTGSHYGYTF
TRBV3-1/TRBV3-2	.	.	TRBJ2-7	TGTGCCAGCAGCGTTGATACCTACGAGCAGTACTTC	CASSVDTYEQYF
TRBV4-1	.	.	TRBJ2-7	TGCGCCAGCAGCCAAGGACGGAGCTACGAGCAGTACTTC	CASSQGRSYEQYF